This T cell receptor (beta chain) was recovered during a study of T cell responses to AZD1222 COVID-19 vaccine. Clones were sequenced by immunoSEQ multiplex PCR, and TCRdb holds only the in-frame ones, with some missing. This table has around 150,000 clones, approximately 92% appearing once. Overall study findings and caveats: White British donors predominated, females outnumbered males, and clonal diversity was possibly underestimated. Just five to seven AZD1222 recipients tested seropositive at baseline. Among spike-specific TCRs, nearly half reportedly target unmutated variant regions. A rise in Spike-specific TCR breadth and depth followed two AZD1222 doses.

A single count supports this clone. Its antigen is not identified. Trimming pared 5 bases from V and 8 bases from J, leaving 6 bases between. The CDR3 covers 11 residues. The sequence was collected from an adult who received the AZD1222 COVID-19 vaccine. The chain combines TRBV12-3 or TRBV12-4 with TRBJ1-4; possible D gene TRBD1, 5 bases. The sample here was peripheral blood, taken 28 days after the second AZD1222 dose. For the CDR3, the DNA is TGTGCCAGCAGTAGGGGAGAAAAACTGTTTTTT. Its translation: CASSRGEKLFF.